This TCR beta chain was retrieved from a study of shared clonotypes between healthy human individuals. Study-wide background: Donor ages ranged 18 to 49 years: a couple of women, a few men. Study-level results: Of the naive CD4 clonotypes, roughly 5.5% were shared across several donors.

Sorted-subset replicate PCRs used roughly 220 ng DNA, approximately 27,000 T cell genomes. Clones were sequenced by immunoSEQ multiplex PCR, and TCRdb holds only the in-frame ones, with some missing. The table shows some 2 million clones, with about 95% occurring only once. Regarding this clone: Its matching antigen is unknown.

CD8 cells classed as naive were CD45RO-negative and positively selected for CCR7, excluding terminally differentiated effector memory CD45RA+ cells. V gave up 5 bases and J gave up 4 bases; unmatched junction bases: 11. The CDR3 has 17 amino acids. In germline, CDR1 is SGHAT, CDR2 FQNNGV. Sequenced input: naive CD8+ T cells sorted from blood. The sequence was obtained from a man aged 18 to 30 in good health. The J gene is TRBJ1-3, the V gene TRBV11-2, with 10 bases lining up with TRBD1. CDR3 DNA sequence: TGTGCCAGCAGCGCCCAAGCCGGGACAGGGGTAGGAAACACCATATATTTT. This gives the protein CASSAQAGTGVGNTIYF.